The subject of this entry is one T cell receptor (beta chain). Its antigen is still unknown. Base qualities are not provided; no much larger clone lies one nucleotide away. TCRbeta CDR3 regions were amplified from genomic DNA using the immunoSEQ Assay, a bias-controlled multiplex PCR. Per the original workflow: The number of nucleated cells in each sample was estimated from the amplification of reference gene primers within the assay. Sequence reads were collapsed and filtered to measure the absolute abundance of every unique TCRbeta CDR3 rearrangement. Productive Simpson clonality was computed per sample as the square root of Simpson's diversity index over productive rearrangements. TCRdb carries this immuneACCESS record with in-frame sequences only. Its versions omit some clonotypes, under half of them owing to an unresolved V gene in the studies checked, with the rest unexplained. The V and J calls and clone size are taken from that table; D and trimming were inferred from the DNA. A total of around 270,000 clones appear in this sample, roughly 84% of them only once. The ten largest make up roughly 14% of the sample.

The data derive from a study of blood T cell repertoires in COVID-19 (dated by TCRdb to 2019 to 2021). In terms of the full investigation: Samples from collaborators originated in the United States, Italy and Spain and spanned both the acute and convalescent phases of COVID-19. The material from the prospective study consisted of cDNA or gDNA derived from T cells, B-cell-depleted T cells, or PBMCs. Subjects who had been exposed to COVID-19, were actively infected with it, or had recovered from it provided the deeply sampled blood TCRbeta repertoires that made up the dataset. The repertoires were released in a freely available public database intended as a resource for research on the immune response to SARS-CoV-2. The samples were drawn from two sources: the first 160 participants of the ongoing ImmuneRACE study, and 1,000 to 1,500 subjects contributed by 6 global collaborators. A de-identified subject ID, COVID-19 status, age in years and sex were almost always included in the sample metadata. Where HLA class I and class II types were available, the types were taken from metadata supplied by the sample provider, not from assay-based typing.

Here is what the overall study found, with its caveats: Clinical and demographic metadata were provided uncurated, with the amount varying by source and participant.

One collaborating source in Seattle enrolled patients while the patients were actively infected and followed the patients over time throughout the course of disease. Each collaborating institution followed its own protocols to collect whole blood in K2EDTA tubes. For TCRbeta analysis, collaborators shipped samples as frozen whole blood, isolated PBMCs, or DNA extracted from either of those sample types. The CDR3, from cysteine to phenylalanine, totals 17 residues. The entry retains the CDR3 DNA only, 51 bases that are in frame from base 1. The germline V gene provides CDR1 ENHRY and CDR2 SYGVKD. V is shortened by 4 bases, J by 7 bases, and the region joining them spans 22 bases.

Sample: peripheral blood. The rearranged chain carries TRBV10-3 and TRBJ2-2; matching of 6 bases hints at TRBD2 as the D gene. The TCR sequence derives from a person aged 65 to 79 with COVID-19, enrolled during active disease. The sequence in DNA is TGTGCCATCAGTGTATTCAGATCGGGGGAGGTCAGCGGGGAGCTGTTTTTT. Its protein product is CAISVFRSGEVSGELFF.